This TCR beta chain comes out of a study of long-term antiretroviral therapy in people with HIV. immunoSEQ v3.0 was run at survey level. The method was immunoSEQ multiplex PCR; TCRdb's version includes in-frame clones alone and lacks a portion of them. The sample has over 10,000 clones, about 80% seen once. Worth noting for this clone: Its matching antigen is unknown.

The germline V and J ends were trimmed by 0 bases and 1 base, with 1 base remaining between them. Germline lookup yields CDR1 SGDLS and CDR2 YYNGEE. The CDR3 has 12 residues. Whole-study findings and limits: Diversity remained lower than transplant donor controls, even though it increased after ART.

The TCR was taken from a young woman with HIV. The material sequenced was unsorted PBMCs, taken 1.3 years after starting antiretroviral therapy. The gene calls are TRBV9 and TRBJ1-1; no firm D call. The CDR3 DNA reads as TGTGCCAGCAGCGTAGCGAACACTGAAGCTTTCTTT. Protein product: CASSVANTEAFF.